This TCR beta chain emerged from a study of blood T cell repertoires in COVID-19. Study at large: COVID-19 samples collected from the United States, Italy and Spain covered acute and convalescent phases. PBMCs, B-cell-depleted T cells, or T cells were the source of the cDNA or gDNA that made up the material.

This CDR3 contains 16 residues. Authors' analysis steps: Nucleated cell counts were estimated from reference gene primer amplification. This table comes from immunoSEQ multiplex PCR, and its TCRdb copy is limited to in-frame clones, with some not included. V, J and clone size are those of that table, while D and trimming were read from the DNA. The data hold approximately 70,000 clones, with 91% observed a single time. Sequencing was carried out using peripheral blood. The sequence derives from a man between 40 and 49 years old with COVID-19, enrolled during active disease. V usage is TRBV21-1 and J usage is TRBJ1-1; the table gives TRBD1 as D, unverified against the DNA. TRBV21-1 counts as a pseudogene. The CDR3 spells CASSFRGDRADTEAFF. The DNA for the CDR3 is TGTGCCAGCAGCTTCAGGGGGGACAGGGCTGACACTGAAGCTTTCTTT.